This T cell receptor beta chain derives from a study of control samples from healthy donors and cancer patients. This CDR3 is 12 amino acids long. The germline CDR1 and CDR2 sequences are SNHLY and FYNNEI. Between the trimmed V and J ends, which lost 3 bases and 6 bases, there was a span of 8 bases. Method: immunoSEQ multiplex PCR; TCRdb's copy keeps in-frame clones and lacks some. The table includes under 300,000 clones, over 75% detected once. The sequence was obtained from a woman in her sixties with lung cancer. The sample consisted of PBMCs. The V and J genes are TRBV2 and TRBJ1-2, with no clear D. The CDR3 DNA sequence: TGTGCCAGCAGTGAGGGTTTTCATGGCTACACCTTC. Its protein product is CASSEGFHGYTF.